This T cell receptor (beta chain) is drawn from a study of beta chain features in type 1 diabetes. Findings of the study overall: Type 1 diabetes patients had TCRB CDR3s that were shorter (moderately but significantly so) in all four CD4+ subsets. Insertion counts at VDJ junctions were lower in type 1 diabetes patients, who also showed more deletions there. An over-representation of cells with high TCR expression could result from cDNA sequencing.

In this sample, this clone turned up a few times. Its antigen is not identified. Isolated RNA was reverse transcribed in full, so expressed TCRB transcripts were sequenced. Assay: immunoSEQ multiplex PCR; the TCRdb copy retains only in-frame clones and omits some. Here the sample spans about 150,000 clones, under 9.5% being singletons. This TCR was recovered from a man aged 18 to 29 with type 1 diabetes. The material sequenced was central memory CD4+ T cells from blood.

The DNA for the CDR3 is TGTGCCAGCAGCTTGGGGGGCGGGGACACTGAAGCTTTCTTT. Translated, it gives CASSLGGGDTEAFF. The chain couples TRBV5-6 to TRBJ1-1; D perhaps matches TRBD1 (5 bases). V was clipped by 0 bases and J by 3 bases, with 9 bases between them. The CDR3 is 14 amino acids. The germline V gene encodes CDR1 SGHDT and CDR2 YYEEEE.